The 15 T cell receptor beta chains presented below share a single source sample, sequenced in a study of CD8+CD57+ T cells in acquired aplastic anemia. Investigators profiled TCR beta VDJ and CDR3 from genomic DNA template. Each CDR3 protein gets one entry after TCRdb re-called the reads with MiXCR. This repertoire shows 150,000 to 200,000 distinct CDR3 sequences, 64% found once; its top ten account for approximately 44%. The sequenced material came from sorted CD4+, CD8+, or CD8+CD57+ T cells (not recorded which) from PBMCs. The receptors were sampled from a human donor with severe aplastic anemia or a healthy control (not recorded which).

The CDR3 region has the DNA TGTGCCAGCAGTCCTCCGGACATGAACTCCTACGAGCAGTACTTC. It yields the protein CASSPPDMNSYEQYF. The rearrangement joins TRBV6-1 to TRBJ2-7, with D possibly TRBD1 on 5 matching bases. The CDR3 runs 15 residues. Germline CDR1 is MNHNS and CDR2 is SASEGT. V shed 5 bases and J shed 0 bases, with 14 bases lying between them.

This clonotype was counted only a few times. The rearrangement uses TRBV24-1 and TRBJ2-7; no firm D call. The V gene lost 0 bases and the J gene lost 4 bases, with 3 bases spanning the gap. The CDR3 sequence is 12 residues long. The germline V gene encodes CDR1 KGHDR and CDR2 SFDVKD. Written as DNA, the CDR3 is TGTGCCACCAGTGATTTGCGGTACGAGCAGTACTTC. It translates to CATSDLRYEQYF.

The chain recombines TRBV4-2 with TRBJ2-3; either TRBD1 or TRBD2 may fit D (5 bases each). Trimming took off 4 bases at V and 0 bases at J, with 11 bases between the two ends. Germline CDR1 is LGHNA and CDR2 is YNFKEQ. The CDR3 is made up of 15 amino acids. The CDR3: CASSPGDGSTDTQYF. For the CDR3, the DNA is TGTGCCAGCAGCCCTGGGGACGGAAGCACAGATACGCAGTATTTT.

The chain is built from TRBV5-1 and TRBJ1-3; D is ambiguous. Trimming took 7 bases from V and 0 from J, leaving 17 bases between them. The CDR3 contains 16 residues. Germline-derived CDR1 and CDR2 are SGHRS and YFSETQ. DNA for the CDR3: TGCGCCAGCTCCCTAACTTGGGGTTACTCTGGAAACACCATATATTTT. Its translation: CASSLTWGYSGNTIYF.

CDR3 sequence reads: CASSMTTRRAPSYF. CDR3 nucleotides: TGTGCCAGTAGTATGACGACTAGACGGGCCCCCTCCTACTTC. V and J are TRBV19 and TRBJ2-5; D is possibly TRBD2 (6 bases). Germline CDR1 and CDR2: LNHDA and SQIVND (reference sequence). The ends were cut back, 3 bases at V and 14 bases at J, with 22 bases in the middle. This CDR3 is built from 14 residues.

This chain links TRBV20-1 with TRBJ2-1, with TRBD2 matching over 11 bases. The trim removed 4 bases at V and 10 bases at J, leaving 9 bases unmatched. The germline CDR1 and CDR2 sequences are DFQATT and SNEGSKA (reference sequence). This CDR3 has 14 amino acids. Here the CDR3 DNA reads TGCAGTGCTAAACTAGCGGGGGATGTAGGGGAGCAGTTCTTC. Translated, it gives CSAKLAGDVGEQFF.

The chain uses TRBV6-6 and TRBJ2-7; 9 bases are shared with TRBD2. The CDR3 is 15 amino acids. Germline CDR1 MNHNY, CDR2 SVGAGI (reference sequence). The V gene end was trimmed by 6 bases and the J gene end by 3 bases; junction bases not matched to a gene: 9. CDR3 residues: CASRAGTSSLYEQYF. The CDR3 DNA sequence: TGTGCCAGCAGAGCCGGGACTAGCAGCCTCTACGAGCAGTACTTC.

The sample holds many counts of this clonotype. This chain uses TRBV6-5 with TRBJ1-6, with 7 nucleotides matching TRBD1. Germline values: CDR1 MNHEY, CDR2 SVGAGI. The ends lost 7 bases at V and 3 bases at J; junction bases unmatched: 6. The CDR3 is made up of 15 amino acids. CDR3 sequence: CASNPTGDYNSPLHF. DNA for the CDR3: TGTGCCAGCAACCCCACAGGGGACTATAATTCACCCCTCCACTTT.

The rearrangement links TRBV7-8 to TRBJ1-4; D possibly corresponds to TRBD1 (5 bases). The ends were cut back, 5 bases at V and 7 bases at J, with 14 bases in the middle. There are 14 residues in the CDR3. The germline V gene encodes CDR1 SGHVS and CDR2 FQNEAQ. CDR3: CASSRTWGSEKLFF. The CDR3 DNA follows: TGTGCCAGCAGCCGCACATGGGGCAGTGAAAAACTGTTTTTT.

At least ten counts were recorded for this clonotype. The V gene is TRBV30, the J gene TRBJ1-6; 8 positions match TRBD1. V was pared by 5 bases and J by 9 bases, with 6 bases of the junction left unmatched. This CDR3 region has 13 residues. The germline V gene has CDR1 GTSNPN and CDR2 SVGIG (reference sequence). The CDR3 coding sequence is TGTGCCTGGGGACAGGGTTTAAGTTCACCCCTCCACTTT. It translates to CAWGQGLSSPLHF.

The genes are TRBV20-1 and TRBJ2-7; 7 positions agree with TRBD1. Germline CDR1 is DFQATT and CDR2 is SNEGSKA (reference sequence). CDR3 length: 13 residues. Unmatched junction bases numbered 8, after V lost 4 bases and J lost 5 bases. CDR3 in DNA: TGCAGTGCTACGCGACAGGGCGTCAACGAGCAGTACTTC. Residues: CSATRQGVNEQYF.

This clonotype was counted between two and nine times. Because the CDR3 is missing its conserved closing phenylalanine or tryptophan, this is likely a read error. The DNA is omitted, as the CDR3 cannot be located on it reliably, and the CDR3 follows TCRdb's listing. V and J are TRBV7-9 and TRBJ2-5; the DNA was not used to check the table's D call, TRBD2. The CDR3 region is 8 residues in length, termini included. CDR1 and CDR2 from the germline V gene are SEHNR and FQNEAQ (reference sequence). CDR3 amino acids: CASSFSSG.

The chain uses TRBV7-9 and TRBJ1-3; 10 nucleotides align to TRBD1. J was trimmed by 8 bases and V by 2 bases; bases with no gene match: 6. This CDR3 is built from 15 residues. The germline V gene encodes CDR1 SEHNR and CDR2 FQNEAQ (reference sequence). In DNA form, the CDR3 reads TGTGCCAGCAGCTTACTTCGGACAGGGGGACACACCATATATTTT. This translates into CASSLLRTGGHTIYF.

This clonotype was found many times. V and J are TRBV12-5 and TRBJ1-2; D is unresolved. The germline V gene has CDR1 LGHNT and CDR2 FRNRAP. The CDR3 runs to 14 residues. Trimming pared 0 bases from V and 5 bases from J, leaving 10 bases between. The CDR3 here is CASGLVMELYGYTF. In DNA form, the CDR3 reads TGTGCTAGTGGTTTGGTAATGGAACTATATGGCTACACCTTC.

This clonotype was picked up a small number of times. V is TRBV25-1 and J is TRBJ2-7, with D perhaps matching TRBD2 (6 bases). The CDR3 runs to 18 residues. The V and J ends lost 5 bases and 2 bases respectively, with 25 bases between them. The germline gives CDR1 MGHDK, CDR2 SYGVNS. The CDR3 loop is CASSIQPGIAVLTYEQYF. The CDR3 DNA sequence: TGTGCCAGCAGTATTCAACCCGGTATAGCGGTCCTAACCTACGAGCAGTACTTC.